This T cell receptor (beta chain) was retrieved from a study of T cells in Graves' hyperthyroidism and ophthalmopathy. Study results and limitations: Blood also contained most expanded thyroid clonotypes above 0.001.

TCR beta CDR3 region amplification was performed from RNA transcripts. First-round RT-PCR with HTBI primers amplified the TCR CDR3 region. TCRdb re-analysed the multiplex PCR reads in MiXCR, keeping a single row per CDR3 protein. The data show over 550,000 distinct CDR3 sequences, approximately 15% seen once. Patients aged 18 to 65 with hyperthyroidism were newly diagnosed, with duration under 2 months. For the diagnoses, clinical symptoms, serum thyroxine and TRAb, thyroid ultrasound and orbital computed tomography were used. This clonotype has a count of ten or more. As yet, its antigen is unknown. This receptor was taken from a woman under 30 with Graves' hyperthyroidism. Material for sequencing was blood.

CDR3 DNA sequence: TGTGCCAGCAGCGAATTCTCGGGGCACCAAGAGACCCAGTACTTC. It specifies CASSEFSGHQETQYF. The chain joins TRBV6-1 to TRBJ2-5; D assignment may be TRBD1 or TRBD2 (5 bases each). CDR3 length: 15 residues. Germline-derived CDR1 and CDR2 are MNHNS and SASEGT. V was cut by 6 bases and J by 0 bases, with 14 bases left in between.